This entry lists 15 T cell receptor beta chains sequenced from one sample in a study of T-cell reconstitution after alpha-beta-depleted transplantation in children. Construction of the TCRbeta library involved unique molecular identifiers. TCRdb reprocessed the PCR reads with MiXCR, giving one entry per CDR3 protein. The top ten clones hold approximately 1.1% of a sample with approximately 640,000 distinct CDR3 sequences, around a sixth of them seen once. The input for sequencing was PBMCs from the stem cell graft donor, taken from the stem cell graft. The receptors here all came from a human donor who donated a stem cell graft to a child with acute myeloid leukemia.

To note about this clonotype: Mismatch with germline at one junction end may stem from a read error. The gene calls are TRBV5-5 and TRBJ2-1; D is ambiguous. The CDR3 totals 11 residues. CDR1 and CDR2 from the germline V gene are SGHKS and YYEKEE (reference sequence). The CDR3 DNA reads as TGTGCCAGCAGCTTGGTGAATGAGCAGCTCTTC. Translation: CASSLVNEQLF.

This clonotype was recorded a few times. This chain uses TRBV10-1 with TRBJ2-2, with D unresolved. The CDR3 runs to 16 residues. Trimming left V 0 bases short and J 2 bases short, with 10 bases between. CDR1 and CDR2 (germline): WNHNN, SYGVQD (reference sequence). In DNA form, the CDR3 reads TGCGCCAGCAGTGAGTCGCTGGAATCTAACACCGGGGAGCTGTTTTTT. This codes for CASSESLESNTGELFF.

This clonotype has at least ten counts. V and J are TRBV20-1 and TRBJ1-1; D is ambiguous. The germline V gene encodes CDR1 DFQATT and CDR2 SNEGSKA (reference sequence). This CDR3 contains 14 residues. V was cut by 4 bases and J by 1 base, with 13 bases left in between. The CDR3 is CSAIYGMANTEAFF. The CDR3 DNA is TGCAGTGCTATTTATGGGATGGCGAACACTGAAGCTTTCTTT.

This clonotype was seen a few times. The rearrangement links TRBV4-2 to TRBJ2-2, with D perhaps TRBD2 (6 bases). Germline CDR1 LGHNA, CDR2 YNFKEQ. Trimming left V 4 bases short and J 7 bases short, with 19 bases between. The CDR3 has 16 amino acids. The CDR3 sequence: CASSRQDLEGGGELFF. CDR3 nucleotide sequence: TGTGCCAGCAGCCGACAAGATTTGGAGGGCGGCGGGGAGCTGTTTTTT.

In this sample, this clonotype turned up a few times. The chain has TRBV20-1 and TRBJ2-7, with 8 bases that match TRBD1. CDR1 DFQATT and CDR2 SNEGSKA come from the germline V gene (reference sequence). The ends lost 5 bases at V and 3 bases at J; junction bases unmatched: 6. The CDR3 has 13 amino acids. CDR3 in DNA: TGCAGTGCTCCTCGGACAGGGAACTACGAGCAGTACGTC. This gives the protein CSAPRTGNYEQYV.

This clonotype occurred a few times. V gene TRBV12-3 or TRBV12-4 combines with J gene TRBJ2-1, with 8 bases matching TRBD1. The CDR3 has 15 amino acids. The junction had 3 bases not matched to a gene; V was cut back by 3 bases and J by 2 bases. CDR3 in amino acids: CASSFRQGPYNEQFF. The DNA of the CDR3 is TGTGCCAGCAGTTTTCGACAGGGGCCCTACAATGAGCAGTTCTTC.

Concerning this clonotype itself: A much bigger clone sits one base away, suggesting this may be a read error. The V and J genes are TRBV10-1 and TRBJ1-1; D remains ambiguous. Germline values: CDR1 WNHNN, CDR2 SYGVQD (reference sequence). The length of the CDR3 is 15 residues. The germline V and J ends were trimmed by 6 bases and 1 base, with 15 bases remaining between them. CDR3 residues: CASSDSGGGNTEAFF. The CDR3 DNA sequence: TGCGCCAGCAGCGACTCCGGCGGAGGGAACACTGAAGCTTTCTTT.

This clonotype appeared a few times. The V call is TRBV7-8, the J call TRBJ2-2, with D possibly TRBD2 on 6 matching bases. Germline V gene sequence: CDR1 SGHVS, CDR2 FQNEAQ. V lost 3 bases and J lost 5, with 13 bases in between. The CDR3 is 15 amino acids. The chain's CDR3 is CASSFGWGGTGELFF. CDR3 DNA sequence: TGTGCCAGCAGCTTCGGGTGGGGAGGTACCGGGGAGCTGTTTTTT.

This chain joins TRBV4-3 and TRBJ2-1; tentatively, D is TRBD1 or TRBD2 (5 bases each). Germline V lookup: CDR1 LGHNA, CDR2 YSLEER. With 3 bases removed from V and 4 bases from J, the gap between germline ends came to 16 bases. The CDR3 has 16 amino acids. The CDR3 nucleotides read TGCGCCAGCAGCCAGGAAAAGGGACCCGGGTACAATGAGCAGTTCTTC. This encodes CASSQEKGPGYNEQFF.

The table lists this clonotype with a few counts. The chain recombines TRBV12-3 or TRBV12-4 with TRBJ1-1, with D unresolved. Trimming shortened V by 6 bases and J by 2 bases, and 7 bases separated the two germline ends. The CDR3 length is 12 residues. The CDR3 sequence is CASRVVNTEAFF. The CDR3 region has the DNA TGTGCCAGCAGGGTTGTTAACACTGAAGCTTTCTTT.

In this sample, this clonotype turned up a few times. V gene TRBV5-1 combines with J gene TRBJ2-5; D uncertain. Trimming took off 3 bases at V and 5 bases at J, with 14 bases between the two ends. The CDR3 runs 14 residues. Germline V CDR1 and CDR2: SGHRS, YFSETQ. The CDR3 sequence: CASSYPDHGETQYF. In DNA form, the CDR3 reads TGCGCCAGCAGCTACCCAGACCACGGGGAGACCCAGTACTTC.

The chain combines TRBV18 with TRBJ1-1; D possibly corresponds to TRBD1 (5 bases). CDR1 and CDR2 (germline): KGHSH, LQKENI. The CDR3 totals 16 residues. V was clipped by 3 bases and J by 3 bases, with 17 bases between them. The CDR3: CASSPPDQGVDTEAFF. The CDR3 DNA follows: TGTGCCAGCTCACCTCCTGATCAGGGCGTTGACACTGAAGCTTTCTTT.

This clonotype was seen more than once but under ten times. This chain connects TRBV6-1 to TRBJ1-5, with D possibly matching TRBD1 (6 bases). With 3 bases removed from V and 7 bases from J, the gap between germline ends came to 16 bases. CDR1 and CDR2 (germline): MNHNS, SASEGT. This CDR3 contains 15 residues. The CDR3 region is CASSEVPDSGQPQHF. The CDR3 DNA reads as TGTGCCAGCAGTGAGGTTCCGGACAGTGGACAGCCCCAGCATTTT.

CDR3 loop: CASSQVLQGEGYTF. The CDR3 DNA reads TGCGCCAGCAGCCAAGTCTTACAGGGGGAAGGCTACACCTTC. The V call is TRBV4-1, the J call TRBJ1-2; 8 bases map to TRBD1. CDR3 length: 14 amino acids. Germline V gene data show CDR1 as MGHRA and CDR2 as YSYEKL. The trim removed 1 base at V and 8 bases at J, leaving 6 bases unmatched.

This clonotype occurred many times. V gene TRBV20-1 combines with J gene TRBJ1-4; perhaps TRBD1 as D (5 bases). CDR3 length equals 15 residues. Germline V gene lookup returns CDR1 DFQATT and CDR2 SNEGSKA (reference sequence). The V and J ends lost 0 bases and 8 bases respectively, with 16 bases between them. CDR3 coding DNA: TGCAGTGCTAGAGATCAGGGACTTAGCGGGGAAAAACTGTTTTTT. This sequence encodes CSARDQGLSGEKLFF.